The entry below describes one T cell receptor beta chain. The record originates from a study of CD8+ T cells in alopecia areata. It was cDNA, reverse transcribed from extracted RNA, that served as the sequencing template. Sequenced by immunoSEQ multiplex PCR; TCRdb stores in-frame clones only, minus some. Among 200,000 to 250,000 clones listed, about 53% were seen once. Trimming cost V 1 base and J 7 bases, with 8 bases left between them. Looked up from germline, CDR1 is GTSNPN and CDR2 is SVGIG (reference sequence). The CDR3 has 12 amino acids. This receptor was taken from a human donor with alopecia areata. Sequenced here: CD4+ T cells sorted from blood, sampled at week 0. V is TRBV30 and J is TRBJ2-1, with D maybe TRBD1 (6 bases). This CDR3 is CAWSEQGNEQFF. The CDR3 region has the DNA TGTGCCTGGAGTGAACAGGGAAATGAGCAGTTCTTC.